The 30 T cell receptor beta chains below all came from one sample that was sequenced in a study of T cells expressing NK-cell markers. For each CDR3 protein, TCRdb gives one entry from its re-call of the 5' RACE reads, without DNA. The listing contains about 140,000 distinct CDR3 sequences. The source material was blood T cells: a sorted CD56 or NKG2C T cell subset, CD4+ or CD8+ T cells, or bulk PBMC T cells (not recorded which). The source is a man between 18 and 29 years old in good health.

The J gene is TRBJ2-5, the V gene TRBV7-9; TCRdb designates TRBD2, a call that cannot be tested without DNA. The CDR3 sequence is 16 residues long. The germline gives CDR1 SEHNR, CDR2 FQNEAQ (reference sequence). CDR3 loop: CASSSTKGGQQETQYF.

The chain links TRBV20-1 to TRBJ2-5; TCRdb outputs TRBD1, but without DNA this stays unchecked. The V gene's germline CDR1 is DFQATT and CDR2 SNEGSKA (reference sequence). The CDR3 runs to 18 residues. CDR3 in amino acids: CSARDLSPEGGLQETQYF.

This chain's CDR3 is CASSHKHQRRDIQYF. V is TRBV11-2 and J is TRBJ2-4; TCRdb outputs TRBD2, but without DNA this stays unchecked. Germline CDR1 is SGHAT and CDR2 is FQNNGV. The CDR3 covers 15 residues.

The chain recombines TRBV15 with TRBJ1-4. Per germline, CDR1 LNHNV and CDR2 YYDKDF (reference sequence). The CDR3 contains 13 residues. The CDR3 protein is CATSQPGGEKLFF.

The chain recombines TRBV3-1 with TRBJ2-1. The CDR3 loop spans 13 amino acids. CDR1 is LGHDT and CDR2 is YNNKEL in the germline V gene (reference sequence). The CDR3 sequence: CASSQDWLVEQFF.

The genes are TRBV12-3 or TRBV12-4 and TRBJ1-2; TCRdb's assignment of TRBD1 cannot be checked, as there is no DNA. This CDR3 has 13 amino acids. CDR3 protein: CASSRAGESGYTF.

The CDR3 sequence is CASGRLDSYNEQFF. The chain joins TRBV7-2 to TRBJ2-1; TCRdb calls TRBD2, which cannot be checked without DNA. This CDR3 comprises 14 residues. Germline CDR1 and CDR2: SGHTA and FQGNSA.

CDR3: CASSWGKREMGETQYF. The gene calls are TRBV7-9 and TRBJ2-5; the D call from TCRdb, TRBD2, cannot be confirmed without DNA. Germline V gene sequence: CDR1 SEHNR, CDR2 FQNEAQ (reference sequence). The CDR3 is 16 amino acids.

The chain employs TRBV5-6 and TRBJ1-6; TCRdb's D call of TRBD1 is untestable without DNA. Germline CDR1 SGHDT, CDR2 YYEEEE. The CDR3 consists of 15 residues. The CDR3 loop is CASSLWGQGYSPLHF.

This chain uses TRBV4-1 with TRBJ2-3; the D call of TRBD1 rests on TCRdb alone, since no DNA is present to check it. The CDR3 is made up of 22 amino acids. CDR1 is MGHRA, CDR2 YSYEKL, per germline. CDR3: CASSQFFPGEVLGDSKYDTQYF.

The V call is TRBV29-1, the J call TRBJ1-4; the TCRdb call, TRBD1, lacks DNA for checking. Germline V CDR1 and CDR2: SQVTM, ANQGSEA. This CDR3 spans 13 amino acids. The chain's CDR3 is CSVVAGTGEKLFF.

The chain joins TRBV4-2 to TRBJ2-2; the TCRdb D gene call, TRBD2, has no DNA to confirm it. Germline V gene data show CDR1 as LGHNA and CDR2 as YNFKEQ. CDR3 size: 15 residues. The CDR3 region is CASSQGGLETGELFF.

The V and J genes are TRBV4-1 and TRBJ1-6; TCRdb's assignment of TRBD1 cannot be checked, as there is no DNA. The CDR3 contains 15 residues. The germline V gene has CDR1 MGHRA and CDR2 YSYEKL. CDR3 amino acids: CASSPRDTAVSPLHF.

This CDR3 is CASSLVSDYGYTF. J is TRBJ1-2 and V is TRBV5-1. The CDR3 totals 13 residues. CDR1 is SGHRS and CDR2 is YFSETQ in the germline V gene.

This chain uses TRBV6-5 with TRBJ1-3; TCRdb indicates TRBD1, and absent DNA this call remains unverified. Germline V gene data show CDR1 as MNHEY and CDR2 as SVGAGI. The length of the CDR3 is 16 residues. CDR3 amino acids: CASSYGRADSGNTIYF.

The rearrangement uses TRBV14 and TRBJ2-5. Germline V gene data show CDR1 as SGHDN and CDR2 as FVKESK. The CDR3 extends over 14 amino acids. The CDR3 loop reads CASSQGDGKETQYF.

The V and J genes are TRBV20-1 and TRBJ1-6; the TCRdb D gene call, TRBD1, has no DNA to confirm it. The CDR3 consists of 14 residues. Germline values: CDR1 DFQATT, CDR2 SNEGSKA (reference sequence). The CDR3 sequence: CSARGPENNSPLHF.

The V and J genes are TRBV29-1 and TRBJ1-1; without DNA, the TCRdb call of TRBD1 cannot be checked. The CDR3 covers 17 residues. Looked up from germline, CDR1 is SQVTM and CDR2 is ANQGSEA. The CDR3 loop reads CSVRFMGARGSITEAFF.

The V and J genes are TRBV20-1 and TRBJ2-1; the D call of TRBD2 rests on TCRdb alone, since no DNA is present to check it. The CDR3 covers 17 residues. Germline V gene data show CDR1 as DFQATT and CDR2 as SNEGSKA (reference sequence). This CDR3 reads CSARDFSQREAYNEQFF.

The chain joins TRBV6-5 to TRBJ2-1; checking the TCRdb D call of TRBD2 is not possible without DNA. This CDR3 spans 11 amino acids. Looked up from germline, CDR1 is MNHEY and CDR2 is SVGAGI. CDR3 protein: CASWENNEQFF.

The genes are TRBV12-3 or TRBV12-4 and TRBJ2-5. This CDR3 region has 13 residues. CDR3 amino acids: CASSLRNGETQYF.

The CDR3 here is CSATMGGTYNEQFF. V and J are TRBV29-1 and TRBJ2-1; the D call of TRBD2 rests on TCRdb alone, since no DNA is present to check it. Germline V CDR1 and CDR2: SQVTM, ANQGSEA. The CDR3 is made up of 14 amino acids.

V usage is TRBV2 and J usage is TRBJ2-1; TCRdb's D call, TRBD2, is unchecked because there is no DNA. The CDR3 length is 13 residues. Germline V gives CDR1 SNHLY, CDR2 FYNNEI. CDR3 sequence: CAILGSGYDEQFF.

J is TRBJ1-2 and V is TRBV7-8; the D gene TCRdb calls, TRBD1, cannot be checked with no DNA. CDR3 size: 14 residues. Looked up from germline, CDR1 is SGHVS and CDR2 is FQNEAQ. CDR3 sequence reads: CASSLVQGNYGYTF.

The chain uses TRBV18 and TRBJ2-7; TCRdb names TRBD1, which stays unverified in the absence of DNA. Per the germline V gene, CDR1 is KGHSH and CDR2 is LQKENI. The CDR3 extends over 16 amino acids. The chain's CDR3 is CASSPPPGQGPYEQYF.

CDR3 loop: CASSQGLTDTQYF. This sequence joins TRBV3-1 and TRBJ2-3. The CDR3 is 13 amino acids. Germline CDR1 is LGHDT and CDR2 is YNNKEL (reference sequence).

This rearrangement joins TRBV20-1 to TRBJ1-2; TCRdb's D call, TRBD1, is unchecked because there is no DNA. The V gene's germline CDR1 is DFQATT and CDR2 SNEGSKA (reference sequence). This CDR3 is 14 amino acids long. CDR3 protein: CSARDLGRDRSYTF.

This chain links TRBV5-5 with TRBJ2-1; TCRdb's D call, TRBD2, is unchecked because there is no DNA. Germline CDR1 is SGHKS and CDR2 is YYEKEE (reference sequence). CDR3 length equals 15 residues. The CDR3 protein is CASSQAGEGYNEQFF.

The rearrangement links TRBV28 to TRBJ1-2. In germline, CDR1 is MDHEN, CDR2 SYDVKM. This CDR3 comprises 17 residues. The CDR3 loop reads CASSPFSGGDFNYGYTF.

The CDR3 is CASSSSGTGGFNEQFF. This chain connects TRBV7-8 to TRBJ2-1; TCRdb gives TRBD1 as the D gene, but with no DNA this cannot be confirmed. The CDR3 sequence is 16 residues long. CDR1 is SGHVS, CDR2 FQNEAQ, per germline.